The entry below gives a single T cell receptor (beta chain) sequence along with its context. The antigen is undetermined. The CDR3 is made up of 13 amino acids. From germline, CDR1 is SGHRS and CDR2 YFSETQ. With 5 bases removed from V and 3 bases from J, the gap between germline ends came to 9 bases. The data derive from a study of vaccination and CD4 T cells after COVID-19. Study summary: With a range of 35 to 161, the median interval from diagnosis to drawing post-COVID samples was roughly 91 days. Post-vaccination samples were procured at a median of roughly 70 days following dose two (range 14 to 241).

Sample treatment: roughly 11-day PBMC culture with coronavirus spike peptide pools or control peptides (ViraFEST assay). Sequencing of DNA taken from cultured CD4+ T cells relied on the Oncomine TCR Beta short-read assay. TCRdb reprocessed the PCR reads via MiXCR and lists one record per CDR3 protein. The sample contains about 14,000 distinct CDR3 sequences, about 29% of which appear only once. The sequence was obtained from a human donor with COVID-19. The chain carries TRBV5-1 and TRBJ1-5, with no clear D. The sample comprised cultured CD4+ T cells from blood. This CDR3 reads CASSWQPNQPQHF. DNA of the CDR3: TGCGCCAGCAGTTGGCAGCCCAATCAGCCCCAGCATTTT.